This TCR beta chain was found in a study of blood T cells in healthy people across ages (dated by TCRdb to 2015 to 2017). For the wider study: In model experiments, template switching captured about one uniquely barcoded TCR beta cDNA molecule for every two T cells. The study measured age-related changes in TCR beta repertoire diversity using deep sequencing normalized with unique cDNA molecular identifiers. Four age groups were formed from the donors: young (average approximately 15 years), middle-aged (around 41), aged (about 62) and long-lived (less than 85). Using the same blood draw, the study looked at two additional independent replicas of 1 million unique cDNA reads for two donors, one aged 18 to 29 and the other aged 80 or older.

Remarks on this clonotype: Which antigen it targets is not known. No much larger clone exists at a distance of one base, and base qualities are not known.

Library preparation was by 5' RACE. TCRdb records Illumina HiSeq 2500 as the sequencer. The second PCR ran for about 6 to 11 cycles and used a J-beta primer mix along with a sample-barcoded 5' primer. Each TCR beta cDNA molecule received a unique molecular identifier from a template-switch 5' adaptor carrying 12 random nucleotides. Each sample yielded at least 2.5 million CDR3-containing paired-end reads. All of the RNA was converted into first-strand cDNA using the Mint cDNA synthesis kit, with a TRBC-specific oligonucleotide serving as the primer. Following uracil-DNA glycosylase treatment, all cDNA underwent a first 18-cycle PCR with the universal primers M1SS and BC2_uni_R. The published analysis was carried out like this. For normalization, 1 million high-quality reads, each with a distinct molecular identifier, were randomly selected from each sample. Reads with shared molecular identifiers were discarded instead of being binned into consensus sequences. CDR3 identification, clonotype clustering and error correction used MiTCR with a Q25 quality threshold and the strictest error-elimination algorithm. A nonparametric unseen species model with Euler transformation was used to estimate a lower bound on total TCR beta diversity. TCRdb reworked the public reads: Q25 trimming with fastp, MiXCR clone assembly, productive beta chains retained. Every entry covers one CDR3 protein and lists the most common genes and DNA from its rows. These V and J calls derive from TCRdb rather than the authors' analysis. In this sample the table shows some 930,000 distinct CDR3 sequences, almost 30% of which occur a single time. About a tenth of the sample goes to the ten largest clones.

The donors were under 40 Caucasian individuals from Russia, aged about 6 to 95 years, who were systemically healthy. Approximately 10 milliliters of peripheral blood were collected from each donor into EDTA-treated Vacutainer tubes. Ficoll-Paque density-gradient centrifugation was used to isolate PBMCs, with at least 7 million per sample. Total RNA, at least 6 micrograms per sample, was extracted from PBMCs with Trizol reagent. For every donor, flow cytometry on a PBMC aliquot measured the percentage of naive CD45RAhigh/CD27high T cells. General study outcomes and caveats: The percentage of naive T cells measured by flow cytometry correlated strongly with observed TCR beta diversity. Because donor CMV infection status was unknown, age-related changes in expanded clonotypes were potentially confounded. Because profiling used bulk unsorted PBMCs, naive and antigen-experienced compartments could not be compared conclusively. Observed TCR beta diversity per million T cells fell roughly linearly with age, and a significant reduction was already apparent by age about 36. The long-lived group showed more naive CD4+ T cells, fewer expanded clones and increased TCR diversity than the aged group, suggesting age selection. Total diversity estimates from one million sequenced T cells were considered lower bounds and underestimates.

From the cysteine through the phenylalanine, the CDR3 covers 13 amino acids. CDR3 DNA is the only sequence kept; it has 39 bases, read in frame from the first base. The germline V gene (reference sequence) sets CDR1 to LGHDT and CDR2 to YNNKEL. V gives up 3 bases and J gives up 6 bases, and the segment between their germline ends measures 11 bases. A further study also used this sample, focusing on T cells of mothers and their children. Reported in the second study: Nine systemically healthy Caucasian individuals served as donors, namely three mothers together with their six children. cDNA synthesis used all of the extracted RNA, with around 1.6 ug of RNA in each 15 ul reaction. In the second PCR, the M1S primer added sample barcodes and 2-4 random nucleotides. Over 8.5 million TCR beta CDR3 reads were obtained for each mother, and around 2.7 million reads were obtained for each child. Thymic selection similarly shapes TCR recombination output in related and unrelated pairs, with minor effect from inherited differences. Related mother-child pairs always showed normalized repertoire overlap that was slightly higher than in unrelated mother-child pairs, though the difference was never significant. Persistent microchimeric T cell clones were not detected, at a sensitivity of around 100 clones per million clonotypes. To look for features that set related mother-child pairs apart from unrelated individuals, the researchers ran deep NGS to compare the TCR beta repertoires of mothers and children. On average, the children were 11 +/- 4 years old, while the mothers were 40 +/- 4 years old. After adapter ligation was performed with NEBNext reagents, the libraries were sequenced on an Illumina HiSeq 2000 with 100+100 nt paired-end reads. To avoid cross-contamination, the mother libraries and the child libraries were prepared a month apart and sequenced in separate runs. For each donor, somewhere between roughly 450,000 and 2,200,000 distinct TCR beta clonotypes were identified. Naive TCR beta clonotypes were estimated from low-frequency clonotypes matched to each donor's FACS-determined naive share, without sorting.

The rearranged chain carries TRBV3-1 and TRBJ1-2; confidence is insufficient to name the D gene. The receptor comes from a woman aged 40 to 49 in good health. The sequenced sample was blood. The nucleotide sequence reads TGTGCCAGCAGCCATCGGACCGCAAATGGCTACACCTTC. Translation gives CASSHRTANGYTF.